Below, 10 T cell receptor beta chains from the same sample are listed, as sequenced in a study of blood T cell repertoires in COVID-19. Some clones are missing from TCRdb's copy, which holds only in-frame ones; the method was immunoSEQ multiplex PCR. The sample includes about 20,000 clones, 75% to 95% of them seen just once. Material for sequencing was peripheral blood. These receptor sequences come from a man aged 70 or older with active COVID-19.

The chain combines TRBV4-2 with TRBJ1-6; D is ambiguous. The germline gives CDR1 LGHNA, CDR2 YNFKEQ. The length of the CDR3 is 16 residues. Trimming pared 0 bases from V and 8 bases from J, leaving 14 bases between. The CDR3 sequence: CASSQDSALRDSPLHF. In DNA form, the CDR3 reads TGTGCCAGCAGCCAAGATAGCGCTCTACGGGATTCACCCCTCCACTTT.

The chain carries TRBV5-1 and TRBJ2-5; a possible D gene is TRBD1 (7 bases). The CDR3 sequence is 13 residues long. The ends were cut back, 2 bases at V and 4 bases at J, with 9 bases in the middle. The germline V gene has CDR1 SGHRS and CDR2 YFSETQ. CDR3 protein: CASSFQGGETQYF. In DNA, the CDR3 is TGCGCCAGCAGCTTTCAGGGGGGAGAGACCCAGTACTTC.

V usage is TRBV30 and J usage is TRBJ1-2, with TRBD1 as a possible D gene (5 bases). Germline V gene sequence: CDR1 GTSNPN, CDR2 SVGIG (reference sequence). V dropped 2 bases and J dropped 8 bases, with 21 bases sitting between them. CDR3 length equals 15 residues. The CDR3 coding sequence is TGTGCCTGGAGTTCTGAAGTGGCTTTCAGGGTGGGCTACACCTTC. Its protein is CAWSSEVAFRVGYTF.

The rearrangement links TRBV30 to TRBJ1-1; possibly TRBD1 for D (5 bases). Trimming stripped 4 bases from V and 5 bases from J, with 14 bases between. The germline V gene has CDR1 GTSNPN and CDR2 SVGIG (reference sequence). The CDR3 has 13 residues. Written as DNA, the CDR3 is TGTGCCTGGAATTCGAACCAGGGAACTGAAGCTTTCTTT. This codes for CAWNSNQGTEAFF.

This clone was observed once. This rearrangement joins TRBV13 to TRBJ2-2, with 11 bases fitting TRBD2. Germline V gene lookup returns CDR1 PRHDT and CDR2 FYEKMQ (reference sequence). J lost 1 base, V lost 0 bases, and 4 bases had no gene match. The length of the CDR3 is 18 residues. This CDR3 is CASSLGGLAGGNTGELFF. Written as DNA, the CDR3 is TGTGCCAGCAGCTTAGGAGGTCTAGCGGGAGGGAACACCGGGGAGCTGTTTTTT. Full variable domain (missing parts from reference TRBV13 and TRBJ2-2): AAGVIQSPRHLIKEKRETATLKCYPIPRHDTVYWYQQGPGQDPQFLISFYEKMQSDKGSIPDRFSAQQFSDYHSELNMSSLELGDSALYFCASSLGGLAGGNTGELFFGEGSRLTVL.

The chain couples TRBV7-3 to TRBJ1-2; D not certain. CDR3 length: 13 amino acids. The V end lost 1 base, the J end lost 8 bases, and 11 bases lay between the germline ends. Germline CDR1 is SGHTA and CDR2 is FQGTGA. The CDR3 protein is CASSLIGGKGYTF. CDR3 nucleotides: TGTGCCAGCAGCTTAATAGGAGGGAAGGGCTACACCTTC. The variable domain in full, completed from reference TRBV7-3 and TRBJ1-2, reads GAGVSQTPSNKVTEKGKYVELRCDPISGHTALYWYRQSLGQGPEFLIYFQGTGAADDSGLPNDRFFAVRPEGSVSTLKIQRTERGDSAVYLCASSLIGGKGYTFGSGTRLTVV.

This rearrangement joins TRBV7-9 to TRBJ2-7; TRBD1 matches 8 bases. V lost 5 bases, J lost 4 bases, and 7 bases stayed unmatched. CDR3 length equals 14 residues. Germline V gives CDR1 SEHNR, CDR2 FQNEAQ (reference sequence). The CDR3 region is CASSPDRGIYEQYF. As DNA, the CDR3 is TGTGCCAGCAGCCCAGACAGGGGAATATACGAGCAGTACTTC.

This chain uses TRBV5-1 with TRBJ1-2, with no clear D. The CDR3 totals 14 residues. V lost 3 bases, J lost 2 bases, and 11 bases lay in between. Germline CDR1 reads SGHRS; CDR2 reads YFSETQ. CDR3 DNA: TGCGCCAGCAGCTCAGGAGGACCGAACTATGGCTACACCTTC. Translating it yields CASSSGGPNYGYTF.

This chain connects TRBV30 to TRBJ1-5; D is unresolved. The CDR3 loop spans 13 amino acids. CDR1 is GTSNPN and CDR2 is SVGIG in the germline V gene (reference sequence). V shed 6 bases and J shed 4 bases, with 13 bases lying between them. CDR3 coding DNA: TGTGCCTGCCAAAGTTACAGAAATCAGCCCCAGCATTTT. Translating it yields CACQSYRNQPQHF.

The chain recombines TRBV7-6 with TRBJ2-3, with TRBD2 matching over 11 bases. V dropped 5 bases and J dropped 2; count of bases not matched to a gene: 6. Germline-derived CDR1 and CDR2 are SGHVS and FNYEAQ. CDR3 length: 16 amino acids. This CDR3 reads CASSSGTSGTTDTQYF. The CDR3 nucleotides read TGTGCCAGCAGCAGTGGGACTAGCGGAACCACAGATACGCAGTATTTT.